A selection of T cell receptor beta chains follows, all from one sample in a study of cytomegalovirus exposure and HLA in healthy donors. Sequencing used immunoSEQ multiplex PCR; TCRdb keeps in-frame clones, though not all of them. The sample has around 150,000 clones; the top ten hold 1% to 1.5%. Sequencing used PBMCs. The receptors originated from a woman aged 55-70 years in good health and CMV-seronegative. CDR3s include the opening cysteine and the closing phenylalanine or tryptophan. Each record gives: J gene, D gene, V gene, CDR3 DNA, CDR3 protein. A D gene is named only where the DNA matches it firmly.

J: TRBJ2-3; D: -; V: TRBV7-3; DNA: TGTGCCAGCAGTCGACAGGCTATAAAGCCAGATACGCAGTATTTT; CDR3: CASSRQAIKPDTQYF
J: TRBJ1-5; D: -; V: TRBV5-8; DNA: TGTGCCAGCAGCTTAAGGATGACAGGTTACAATCAGCCCCAGCATTTT; CDR3: CASSLRMTGYNQPQHF
J: TRBJ1-3; D: TRBD1; V: TRBV10-3; DNA: TGTGCCATCAGTGAGTTCACAGGGGCTGGAAACACCATATATTTT; CDR3: CAISEFTGAGNTIYF
J: TRBJ1-1; D: -; V: TRBV5-5; DNA: TGTGCCAGCAGCTTGTTAATAGGGGACACTGAAGCTTTCTTT; CDR3: CASSLLIGDTEAFF
J: TRBJ1-4; D: -; V: TRBV7-2; DNA: TGTGCCAGCAGCCCCGGACGGGGGGGAGAAAAACTGTTTTTT; CDR3: CASSPGRGGEKLFF
J: TRBJ1-3; D: -; V: TRBV18; DNA: TGTGCCAGCTCAGAAGGCGGAAACTCTGGAAACACCATATATTTT; CDR3: CASSEGGNSGNTIYF
J: TRBJ2-3; D: TRBD2; V: TRBV7-3; DNA: TGTGCCAGCAGCTCAGGACTAGCGGGACGCACAGATACGCAGTATTTT; CDR3: CASSSGLAGRTDTQYF
J: TRBJ1-2; D: TRBD1; V: TRBV6-5; DNA: TGTGCCAGCACAAAGACAGGGGAGGGAAGGAATGGCTACACCTTC; CDR3: CASTKTGEGRNGYTF
J: TRBJ1-6; D: TRBD1; V: TRBV14; DNA: TGTGCCAGCAGCGGGACAGCGGTTTCACCCCTCCACTTT; CDR3: CASSGTAVSPLHF
J: TRBJ2-2; D: -; V: TRBV9; DNA: TGTGCCAGCAGCGAACAACCGGGACTGGGAAACACCGGGGAGCTGTTTTTT; CDR3: CASSEQPGLGNTGELFF
J: TRBJ1-1; D: -; V: TRBV6-5; DNA: TGTGCCAGCAGACAGACAGAAAACACTGAAGCTTTCTTT; CDR3: CASRQTENTEAFF
J: TRBJ2-7; D: TRBD1; V: TRBV7-2; DNA: TGTGCCAGCAGCTTATCCCAGGGGGCAAGAGGCGAGCAGTACTTC; CDR3: CASSLSQGARGEQYF
J: TRBJ2-2; D: -; V: TRBV7-9; DNA: TGTGCCAGCAGCATGTCTCGGGCAGGGGTCGGCGGGGAGCTGTTTTTT; CDR3: CASSMSRAGVGGELFF
J: TRBJ2-3; D: -; V: TRBV29-1; DNA: TGCAGCACCGGGGGGCAGGGGGATACGCAGTATTTT; CDR3: CSTGGQGDTQYF
J: TRBJ1-5; D: -; V: TRBV6-1; DNA: TGTGCCAGCAGTACAGGGAATCAGCCCCAGCATTTT; CDR3: CASSTGNQPQHF
J: TRBJ2-3; D: TRBD1; V: TRBV19; DNA: TGTGCCAGTAGGGACAGGGCTAGGGCAGATACGCAGTATTTT; CDR3: CASRDRARADTQYF
J: TRBJ2-7; D: TRBD1; V: TRBV11-3; DNA: TGTGCCAGCAGCCCCTCGGGGACAGTTCCCTACGAGCAGTACTTC; CDR3: CASSPSGTVPYEQYF
J: TRBJ2-1; D: -; V: TRBV6-6; DNA: TGTGCCAGCAACGGGCAGGGCCTACTCAATGAGCAGTTCTTC; CDR3: CASNGQGLLNEQFF
J: TRBJ2-7; D: -; V: TRBV7-9; DNA: TGTGCCAGCACCGTTGGACAGCCCTACGAGCAGTACTTC; CDR3: CASTVGQPYEQYF
J: TRBJ2-7; D: TRBD1; V: TRBV15; DNA: TGTGCCACCAGCAGAGATGGACCAGGGGGTCCCTACGAGCAGTACTTC; CDR3: CATSRDGPGGPYEQYF
J: TRBJ1-4; D: -; V: TRBV7-9; DNA: TGTGCCAGCAGCTTAGGTGCGCCTACTAATGAAAAACTGTTTTTT; CDR3: CASSLGAPTNEKLFF
J: TRBJ2-1; D: TRBD2; V: TRBV5-1; DNA: TGCGCCAGCAGCAATAGCGGGGGGGCGAGGAATGAGCAGTTCTTC; CDR3: CASSNSGGARNEQFF
J: TRBJ2-7; D: -; V: TRBV5-1; DNA: TGCGCCAGCAGCTTGGTTGTAGGCGGGTACGAGCAGTACTTC; CDR3: CASSLVVGGYEQYF
J: TRBJ1-2; D: TRBD1; V: TRBV6-1; DNA: TGTGCCAGCAGTGCTATCCGGGACAGCTCCCTATTTAACTATGGCTACACCTTC; CDR3: CASSAIRDSSLFNYGYTF
J: TRBJ1-4; D: TRBD1; V: TRBV2; DNA: TGTGCCAGCAGGGACAGGGGTGGTGCGTATGAAAAACTGTTTTTT; CDR3: CASRDRGGAYEKLFF
J: TRBJ2-1; D: TRBD1; V: TRBV9; DNA: TGTGCCAGCAGCGTAGGGGACAGGGGGAATGAGCAGTTCTTC; CDR3: CASSVGDRGNEQFF
J: TRBJ2-1; D: TRBD1; V: TRBV27; DNA: TGTGCCAGCAGCCCGGGGACAGACAATGAGCAGTTCTTC; CDR3: CASSPGTDNEQFF
J: TRBJ1-2; D: TRBD1; V: TRBV4-2; DNA: TGTGCCAGCAGCCAAGATCCCGGGACAGTTCCTAACTATGGCTACACCTTC; CDR3: CASSQDPGTVPNYGYTF
J: TRBJ1-2; D: -; V: TRBV6-5; DNA: TGTGCCAGCAGTTACTCACGGAGACTCTATGGCTACACCTTC; CDR3: CASSYSRRLYGYTF
J: TRBJ1-4; D: -; V: TRBV5-1; DNA: TGCGCCAGCAGCTTGAAAGGAGGTGAAAAACTGTTTTTT; CDR3: CASSLKGGEKLFF
J: TRBJ2-7; D: -; V: TRBV19; DNA: TGTGCCAGTAGTTTCCGGGACATCTCCTACGAGCAGTACTTC; CDR3: CASSFRDISYEQYF
J: TRBJ1-2; D: -; V: TRBV29-1; DNA: TGCAGCGTCCCAACAGGGAGGGACACTAACTATGGCTACACCTTC; CDR3: CSVPTGRDTNYGYTF
J: TRBJ1-3; D: -; V: TRBV18; DNA: TGTGCCAGCTCACCACAGTCGGGCTCTGGAAACACCATATATTTT; CDR3: CASSPQSGSGNTIYF
J: TRBJ2-2; D: TRBD2; V: TRBV7-3; DNA: TGTGCCAGCAGCTTAGTACCGGGAGGGTCCACCGGGGAGCTGTTTTTT; CDR3: CASSLVPGGSTGELFF
J: TRBJ1-1; D: -; V: TRBV11-2; DNA: TGTGCCAGCAGCCTGACGACGTCGGGGTCTGAAGCTTTCTTT; CDR3: CASSLTTSGSEAFF
J: TRBJ2-7; D: -; V: TRBV13; DNA: TGTGCCAGCAGTCCGACAGACCACTACGAGCAGTACTTC; CDR3: CASSPTDHYEQYF
J: TRBJ2-1; D: TRBD2; V: TRBV7-6; DNA: TGTGCCAGCAGCAGACTAGCGGGTAGCTTCTCTAGCTCCTACAATGAGCAGTTCTTC; CDR3: CASSRLAGSFSSSYNEQFF
J: TRBJ2-5; D: -; V: TRBV4-3; DNA: TGCGCCAGCAGCCAAGTCCCGTACCAAGAGACCCAGTACTTC; CDR3: CASSQVPYQETQYF
J: TRBJ2-7; D: TRBD2; V: TRBV6-5; DNA: TGTGCCAGCAGTTACTCACGGGGGGTTGGTAACGAGCAGTACTTC; CDR3: CASSYSRGVGNEQYF
J: TRBJ2-5; D: -; V: TRBV6-1; DNA: TGTGCCAGCACGAGGGCTTTCCAAGAGACCCAGTACTTC; CDR3: CASTRAFQETQYF
J: TRBJ1-4; D: TRBD1; V: TRBV6-5; DNA: TGTGCCAGCAGTCCTACTCTGGGACAGGGCGGAAAACTGTTTTTT; CDR3: CASSPTLGQGGKLFF
J: TRBJ2-2; D: -; V: TRBV7-3; DNA: TGTGCCAGCAGAACCTCTAGCGCCCACACCGGGGAGCTGTTTTTT; CDR3: CASRTSSAHTGELFF
J: TRBJ1-4; D: TRBD1; V: TRBV14; DNA: TGTGCCAGCAGCCCAGTCGGGACAGGGCTCGAAAAACTGTTTTTT; CDR3: CASSPVGTGLEKLFF
J: TRBJ1-4; D: TRBD1; V: TRBV18; DNA: TGTGCCAGCTCAAGGGGACAGGCAACTAATGAAAAACTGTTTTTT; CDR3: CASSRGQATNEKLFF
J: TRBJ1-2; D: -; V: TRBV5-8; DNA: TGTGCCAGCAGCCGTCGCGGTAACTATGGCTACACCTTC; CDR3: CASSRRGNYGYTF
J: TRBJ2-5; D: -; V: TRBV11-2; DNA: TGTGCCAGCAGCTTAGATCCTCAGGGGTACCAAGAGACCCAGTACTTC; CDR3: CASSLDPQGYQETQYF
J: TRBJ1-1; D: TRBD1; V: TRBV18; DNA: TGTGCCAGCTCACCGGGACAGGGTACCTTTCCGAACACTGAAGCTTTCTTT; CDR3: CASSPGQGTFPNTEAFF
J: TRBJ1-3; D: -; V: TRBV7-3; DNA: TGTGCCAGCAGCCCAAGACTCGGAAACACCATATATTTT; CDR3: CASSPRLGNTIYF
J: TRBJ2-1; D: -; V: TRBV29-1; DNA: TGCAGCCTTATTACCAGGAATGAGCAGTTCTTC; CDR3: CSLITRNEQFF